A single sample gave rise to the 18 T cell receptor beta chains below, sequenced in a study of blood T cells in healthy people across ages. The authors ran a second PCR of roughly 6 to 12 cycles using a sample-barcoded 5' primer and a J-beta primer mix. TCRdb re-called the 5' RACE reads with MiXCR, one entry per CDR3 protein. The sample shows about 1.5 million distinct CDR3 sequences, roughly two fifths of them seen only once. The specimen sequenced was blood. Receptors originate from a woman aged 18-30 years in good health.

CDR3 sequence reads: CAWTMTWNTEAFF. Written as DNA, the CDR3 is TGTGCCTGGACAATGACTTGGAACACTGAAGCTTTCTTT. The gene calls are TRBV30 and TRBJ1-1; D is uncertain. The CDR3 is 13 residues long. CDR1 and CDR2 from the germline V gene are GTSNPN and SVGIG (reference sequence). V lost 4 bases, J lost 1 base, and 10 bases lay in between.

This clonotype appeared a few times. This rearrangement joins TRBV4-2 to TRBJ1-2; maybe TRBD1 (5 bases). Germline V CDR1 and CDR2: LGHNA, YNFKEQ. The CDR3 runs to 15 residues. Trimming shortened V by 4 bases and J by 5 bases, and 17 bases separated the two germline ends. As DNA, the CDR3 is TGTGCCAGCAGCCCCAACTTCGGGGGAACATATGGCTACACCTTC. This sequence encodes CASSPNFGGTYGYTF.

The chain carries TRBV20-1 and TRBJ2-5; D unresolved. Germline V gene data show CDR1 as DFQATT and CDR2 as SNEGSKA (reference sequence). The CDR3 totals 13 residues. The ends were cut back, 1 base at V and 3 bases at J, with 9 bases in the middle. The CDR3 reads CSARAGTEETQYF. DNA of the CDR3: TGCAGTGCTAGAGCAGGTACTGAAGAGACCCAGTACTTC.

This clonotype has just a few counts. This CDR3 is CASGVREKWDTIYF. Written as DNA, the CDR3 is TGTGCCAGCGGGGTCAGGGAGAAATGGGACACCATATATTTT. The J gene is TRBJ1-3, the V gene TRBV9, with D possibly TRBD1 on 5 matching bases. The CDR3 consists of 14 residues. With 7 bases removed from V and 8 bases from J, the gap between germline ends came to 19 bases. The germline CDR1 and CDR2 sequences are SGDLS and YYNGEE.

This clonotype was counted only a few times. This CDR3 reads CASSQVSSGRYNEQFF. CDR3 sequence (DNA): TGCGCCAGCAGCCAAGTCAGTAGCGGACGTTACAATGAGCAGTTCTTC. This chain uses TRBV4-3 with TRBJ2-1; the D gene is possibly TRBD2 (6 bases). Germline CDR1 reads LGHNA; CDR2 reads YSLEER. The CDR3 contains 16 residues. The V end lost 1 base, the J end lost 4 bases, and 14 bases lay between the germline ends.

The chain recombines TRBV6-2 or TRBV6-3 with TRBJ2-1; no clear D gene. The CDR3 loop spans 14 amino acids. Trimming took 2 bases from V and 3 from J, leaving 8 bases between them. CDR1 and CDR2 (germline): MNHEY, SVGEGT. The chain's CDR3 is CASSYGLHYNEQFF. In DNA form, the CDR3 reads TGTGCCAGCAGTTACGGCCTTCACTACAATGAGCAGTTCTTC.

The table lists this clonotype with a few counts. The V and J genes are TRBV12-3 or TRBV12-4 and TRBJ1-2; the D is unclear. CDR3 size: 14 residues. V lost 6 bases, J lost 3 bases, and 14 bases lay in between. In DNA form, the CDR3 reads TGTGCCAGCAGATCTCTGGTGGTCGACTATGGCTACACCTTC. This translates into CASRSLVVDYGYTF.

The J gene is TRBJ1-5, the V gene TRBV12-3 or TRBV12-4; D is uncertain. V was trimmed by 3 bases and J by 1 base, leaving 7 bases between them. The CDR3 sequence is 14 residues long. The CDR3 DNA is TGTGCCAGCAGTTTTTTGCAGAGCAATCAGCCCCAGCATTTT. It encodes CASSFLQSNQPQHF.

The gene calls are TRBV20-1 and TRBJ2-3, with 7 bases fitting TRBD1. The CDR3 sequence is 14 residues long. Unmatched junction bases numbered 10, after V lost 6 bases and J lost 4 bases. Germline V CDR1 and CDR2: DFQATT, SNEGSKA (reference sequence). CDR3 amino acids: CSARDSQNSDTQYF. The DNA of the CDR3 is TGCAGTGCCCGGGACAGCCAAAATTCAGATACGCAGTATTTT.

The chain uses TRBV4-3 and TRBJ1-4; no clear D gene. From germline, CDR1 is LGHNA and CDR2 YSLEER. The CDR3 runs 16 residues. Trimming removed 0 bases at V and 7 bases at J, with 15 bases between. The CDR3 reads CASSQDRRVRGEKLFF. CDR3 coding DNA: TGCGCCAGCAGCCAAGATCGAAGGGTACGGGGTGAAAAACTGTTTTTT.

J is TRBJ1-6 and V is TRBV20-1; TRBD1 agrees at 7 bases. CDR1 is DFQATT and CDR2 is SNEGSKA in the germline V gene (reference sequence). V shed 1 base, J shed 9 bases, and the junction held 9 bases outside the gene matches. The CDR3 contains 15 residues. CDR3 residues: CSARATGAIGSPLHF. The CDR3 nucleotides read TGCAGTGCTAGAGCCACAGGGGCTATTGGTTCACCCCTCCACTTT.

The chain has TRBV29-1 and TRBJ2-1, with TRBD1 identical over 9 bases. V dropped 6 bases and J dropped 7; count of bases not matched to a gene: 7. This CDR3 has 13 amino acids. CDR1 is SQVTM, CDR2 ANQGSEA, per germline. CDR3 sequence reads: CSVGTGKSNEQFF. CDR3 bases: TGCAGCGTCGGGACAGGGAAATCAAATGAGCAGTTCTTC.

The rearrangement joins TRBV24-1 to TRBJ2-1; TRBD2 matches 9 bases. CDR3 size: 15 residues. V was pared by 3 bases and J by 6 bases, with 5 bases of the junction left unmatched. Per the germline V gene, CDR1 is KGHDR and CDR2 is SFDVKD. The CDR3 bases are TGTGCCACCAGTGATGGACTAGCGACGATCAATGAGCAGTTCTTC. This codes for CATSDGLATINEQFF.

In DNA form, the CDR3 reads TGTGCCAGAATACGCCAGGATAACACTGAAGCTTTCTTT. Encoded protein: CARIRQDNTEAFF. The rearrangement links TRBV12-3 or TRBV12-4 to TRBJ1-1, with D hard to call. The CDR3 extends over 13 amino acids. V was shortened by 9 bases and J by 2 bases, with 13 bases between the two germline ends.

The J gene is TRBJ2-3, the V gene TRBV29-1; TRBD2 is a possible D gene (6 bases). The CDR3 sequence is 16 residues long. Germline CDR1 SQVTM, CDR2 ANQGSEA. Trimming pared 6 bases from V and 4 bases from J, leaving 23 bases between. CDR3 bases: TGCAGCGTCAGATTGCTAGCCGGGGGTGGGGCAGATACGCAGTATTTT. Translating gives CSVRLLAGGGADTQYF.

The rearrangement joins TRBV4-1 to TRBJ1-6, with 9 bases aligning to TRBD1. Germline V gene sequence: CDR1 MGHRA, CDR2 YSYEKL. CDR3 size: 17 residues. The V segment lost 1 base and the J segment 10 bases; nucleotides outside the gene matches: 11. DNA for the CDR3: TGCGCCAGCAGCCAAGCGGGGGACAGGGTGACTTGGTCACCCCTCCACTTT. Its protein product is CASSQAGDRVTWSPLHF.

J is TRBJ2-4 and V is TRBV29-1; TRBD2 is a possible D gene (6 bases). Germline V gives CDR1 SQVTM, CDR2 ANQGSEA. The CDR3 is 15 amino acids. Trimming took 5 bases from V and 0 from J, leaving 14 bases between them. The CDR3 is CSVQGGSLAKNIQYF. CDR3 coding DNA: TGCAGCGTTCAGGGAGGATCTCTAGCCAAAAACATTCAGTACTTC.

This chain joins TRBV25-1 and TRBJ1-6, with 8 bases lining up with TRBD1. Germline trimming cut 1 base from V and 10 bases from J; bases unmatched to any gene: 6. The germline V gene has CDR1 MGHDK and CDR2 SYGVNS. The CDR3 is made up of 15 amino acids. CDR3 sequence: CASSEFGQGNSPLHF. The DNA of the CDR3 is TGTGCCAGCAGTGAATTCGGACAGGGCAACTCACCCCTCCACTTT.